This TCR beta chain was obtained from a study of OX40 agonist ivuxolimab in advanced cancers. Trimming pared 2 bases from V and 2 bases from J, leaving 15 bases between. The CDR3 is 16 residues long. CDR1 is LGHNT, CDR2 FRNRAP, per germline. Some clones are missing from TCRdb's copy, which holds only in-frame ones; the method was immunoSEQ multiplex PCR. The table lists 65,000 to 90,000 clones, 80% to 90% of them singletons, with approximately 0.5% in the top ten. This chain connects TRBV12-5 to TRBJ1-2; D possibly corresponds to TRBD1 (6 bases). The clonotype originates from an adult with an advanced solid tumor such as melanoma, head and neck, liver or kidney cancer. This sample comprised CD4+ or CD8+ T cells sorted from blood, obtained in a trial of the OX40 agonist ivuxolimab. This chain's CDR3 is CASGLNPRGGNYGYTF. The DNA of the CDR3 is TGTGCTAGTGGTTTGAACCCTAGGGGGGGGAACTATGGCTACACCTTC.